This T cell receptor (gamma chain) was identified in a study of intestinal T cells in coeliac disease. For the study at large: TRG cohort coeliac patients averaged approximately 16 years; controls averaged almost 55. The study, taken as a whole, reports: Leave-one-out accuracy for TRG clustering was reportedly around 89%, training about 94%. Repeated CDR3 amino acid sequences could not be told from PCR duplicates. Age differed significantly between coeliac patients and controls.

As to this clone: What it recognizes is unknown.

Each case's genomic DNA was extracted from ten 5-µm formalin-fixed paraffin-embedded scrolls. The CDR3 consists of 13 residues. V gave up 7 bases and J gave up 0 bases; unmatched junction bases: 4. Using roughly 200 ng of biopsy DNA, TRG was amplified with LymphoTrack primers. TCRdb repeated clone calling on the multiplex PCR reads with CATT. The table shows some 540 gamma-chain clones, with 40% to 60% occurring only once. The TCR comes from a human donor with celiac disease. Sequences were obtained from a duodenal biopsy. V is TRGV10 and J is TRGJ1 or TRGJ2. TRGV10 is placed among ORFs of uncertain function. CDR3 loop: CAAWSPNYYKKLF. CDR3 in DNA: TGTGCTGCGTGGTCCCCGAATTATTATAAGAAACTCTTT.